Sequencing of this T cell receptor beta chain was carried out in a study of breast tumors, draining lymph nodes, adjacent tissues (dated by TCRdb to the mid-2010s). General notes on the study: Breast cancer patients provided tumor, adjacent nontumor tissue and axillary lymph nodes, and the study compared the TCR beta repertoires across these three sources. The study aimed to assess the relationships and possible T-cell exchange between tumor, surrounding tissue and draining lymph node repertoires in human breast cancer.

This clonotype occurred many times. No cognate antigen has been identified for it. Base qualities are not recorded, but no much larger clone differs from it by a single base. Between the V and J ends, shortened by 2 bases and 3 bases respectively, the junction contains 5 bases. CDR1 and CDR2 (KGHSH, LQKENI) derive from the germline V gene. There are 12 amino acids in the CDR3, from cysteine to phenylalanine inclusive. The only DNA kept is the CDR3, 36 bases in frame from the first base. The full study reports these points: In luminal-like breast cancer, tumor and nontumor tissue repertoires resembled each other significantly more than in basal-like breast cancer. T-cell repertoire diversity in tumors was found to be lower than in lymph nodes but higher than in nontumor tissue, and preferential V and J gene usage was observed. Rather than being directly demonstrated, the conclusion that tumor T cells originate in lymph nodes was presented as consistent with a hypothesis. The data were considered consistent with the idea that most tumor T cells come from the lymph node and then expand in tumor tissue.

Sequencing was performed on an Illumina HiSeq 2000. TCR beta chain libraries were generated by multiplex PCR amplification. High-throughput sequencing was used to analyze the amplified TCR beta chain products. Using fastp trimming at Q25 and MiXCR clonotype assembly, TCRdb reanalyzed the public sequencing data and kept in-frame beta chains. Rows with one shared CDR3 protein collapse into an entry with the most common genes and DNA. Recorded for this sample are 100,000 to 150,000 distinct CDR3 sequences; just under 20% of them occurred a single time. More than 3% of the sample is in the top ten clones. The lymph node samples were taken from the axillary draining lymph nodes of breast cancer patients.

The sequence was collected from a female donor with breast cancer. Some clones in this sample may be carry-over from other donors' samples. The sequence is built from TRBV18 and TRBJ2-7, with the D gene not confidently named. The specimen was axillary lymph node tissue. The CDR3 corresponds to CASSPGRYEQYF. The nucleotide sequence is given as TGTGCCAGCTCACCAGGACGCTACGAGCAGTACTTC. Outside the CDR3, residues come from the reference TRBV18 and TRBJ2-7 proteins, so the full variable domain is: NAGVMQNPRHLVRRRGQEARLRCSPMKGHSHVYWYRQLPEEGLKFMVYLQKENIIDESGMPKERFSAEFPKEGPSILRIQQVVRGDSAAYFCASSPGRYEQYFGPGTRLTVT.